These T cell receptor beta chains were read from a single sample in a study of T cell responses to AZD1222 COVID-19 vaccine. Method: immunoSEQ multiplex PCR; TCRdb's copy keeps in-frame clones and lacks some. The profile shows 65,000 to 70,000 clones, about four fifths of them singletons. Here the sequenced sample was peripheral blood, taken 28 days after the second AZD1222 dose. The origin of the receptors is an adult who received the AZD1222 COVID-19 vaccine. Each CDR3 is given with its conserved first and last residue. Each record gives: clone size, D gene, V gene, J gene, CDR3 DNA, CDR3 protein. A D gene is named only where the DNA matches it firmly. Clone size appears in some rows only: once, few, many, or a class for an expanded clone.

>once|.|TRBV9|TRBJ2-3
TGTGCCAGCAGCGTAGGGACAATCGCCACCATCCCCGATACGCAGTATTTT
CASSVGTIATIPDTQYF
>many|.|TRBV6-1|TRBJ2-5
TGTGCCAGCAGTGAATTTACCGGGAACCAAGAGACCCAGTACTTC
CASSEFTGNQETQYF
>once|.|TRBV2|TRBJ1-2
TGTGCCAGCAGAACTACAGGGACGGATGGCTACACCTTC
CASRTTGTDGYTF
>.|.|TRBV12-3/TRBV12-4|TRBJ2-1
TGTGCCAGCCTTAGGGGGGCTAGGAATGAGCAGTTCTTC
CASLRGARNEQFF
>.|.|TRBV7-7|TRBJ2-3
TGTGCCAGCAGCCCAGTAGGAATAAGCACAGATACGCAGTATTTT
CASSPVGISTDTQYF
>few|.|TRBV28|TRBJ2-7
TGTGCCAGCAGTTTATACCTCTCGGGGGACGAGCAGTACTTC
CASSLYLSGDEQYF
>once|.|TRBV6-5|TRBJ1-1
TGTGCCAGTCTTCCGGGACAAACTAACACTGAAGCTTTCTTT
CASLPGQTNTEAFF
>.|.|TRBV7-9|TRBJ1-2
TGTGCCAGCAGTGAAAGGGAGACTGGCTACACCTTC
CASSERETGYTF
>once|.|TRBV9|TRBJ1-2
TGTGCCAGCAGCGTAGTTGACAGGCTGGAGAGGGGCTACACCTTC
CASSVVDRLERGYTF
>once|.|TRBV5-1|TRBJ2-7
TGCGCCAGCAGCTTGGCGGTGGGGACGACCTACGAGCAGTACTTC
CASSLAVGTTYEQYF
>.|.|TRBV4-3|TRBJ1-3
TGCGCCAGCAGCCCATCAAGGGTACGGTTATCTGGAAACACCATATATTTT
CASSPSRVRLSGNTIYF
>once|.|TRBV19|TRBJ1-5
TGTGCCAGTAGAGTTGGGGGGGCTGATCAGCCCCAGCATTTT
CASRVGGADQPQHF
>.|.|TRBV5-4|TRBJ2-3
TGTGCCAGCAGCCCCTCGGGGCGCCCAAAGGATACGCAGTATTTT
CASSPSGRPKDTQYF
>.|.|TRBV11-2|TRBJ2-6
TGTGCCAGCAGCTCCAGCAGGACTGGGGCCAACGTCCTGACTTTC
CASSSSRTGANVLTF
>.|TRBD2|TRBV4-1|TRBJ2-1
TGCGCCAGCAGCCTTTCCCCACCAGCGGGGGTCATCAATGAGCAGTTCTTC
CASSLSPPAGVINEQFF
>.|TRBD2|TRBV28|TRBJ2-5
TGTGCCAGCAGTCCTGGACTAGATCTCTACTTC
CASSPGLDLYF
>once|.|TRBV7-2|TRBJ2-3
TGTGCCAGCAGCTTAATGGATACGCAGTATTTT
CASSLMDTQYF
>.|.|TRBV10-3|TRBJ1-1
TGTGCCATCAGTGAGATCTTGGGCAGGGGCCTGATGAACACTGAAGCTTTCTTT
CAISEILGRGLMNTEAFF
>.|.|TRBV2|TRBJ1-6
TGTGCCAGCAGTGCAGATAATTCACCCCTCCACTTT
CASSADNSPLHF
>.|.|TRBV5-8|TRBJ1-5
TGTGCCAGCAGCTTGGCGGTAGTACGCAATCAGCCCCAGCATTTT
CASSLAVVRNQPQHF
>.|.|TRBV2|TRBJ1-1
TGTGCCAGCAGTGACCGGGCGGGAGACACTGAAGCTTTCTTT
CASSDRAGDTEAFF
>.|.|TRBV6-5|TRBJ2-5
TGTGCCAGCAAGCGGCAGGCGGGGCGAGAGACCCAGTACTTC
CASKRQAGRETQYF
>.|.|TRBV21-1|TRBJ1-2
TGTGCCAGCAGCAAACCCCGGGACAGGGGACGAAGTGGCTACACCTTC
CASSKPRDRGRSGYTF
>.|.|TRBV5-1|TRBJ2-7
TGCGCCAGCAGTCCGGCGGGGACATCCCTAACCCCGGGGCAGTACTTC
CASSPAGTSLTPGQYF
>.|.|TRBV7-6|TRBJ1-3
TGTGCCAGCAGCTTAGCTAAGCGGGGGTCAGCTGGAAACACCATATATTTT
CASSLAKRGSAGNTIYF
>.|.|TRBV27|TRBJ2-2
TGTGCCAGCAGTTTATCGAGAAGGGGCACCGGGGAGCTGTTTTTT
CASSLSRRGTGELFF
>.|TRBD1|TRBV4-1|TRBJ1-1
TGCGCCAGCAGCCAATGGGACAGGGAGGACACTGAAGCTTTCTTT
CASSQWDREDTEAFF
>.|.|TRBV11-2|TRBJ1-1
TGTGCCAGCAGCTTATTCATGGGGCCTGGAACTGAAGCTTTCTTT
CASSLFMGPGTEAFF
>.|TRBD1|TRBV5-1|TRBJ1-2
TGCGCCAGCAGCTTGGATGGACAGGGGGCGCTCGGCTACACCTTC
CASSLDGQGALGYTF
>.|.|TRBV2|TRBJ1-2
TGTGCCAGCAGTCCCGAGACAAACTATGGCTACACCTTC
CASSPETNYGYTF
>.|.|TRBV4-3|TRBJ1-1
TGCGCCAGCAGCCAAGATGGGGGCACTGAAGCTTTCTTT
CASSQDGGTEAFF
>few|.|TRBV4-3|TRBJ1-4
TGCGCCAGCAGCCCACTGTTTAATGAAAAACTGTTTTTT
CASSPLFNEKLFF
>.|.|TRBV3-1/TRBV3-2|TRBJ2-7
TGTGCCAGCAGTAGGACGTCTACCTCCTACGAGCAGTACTTC
CASSRTSTSYEQYF
>.|TRBD1|TRBV5-6|TRBJ1-4
TGTGCCAGCAGCTCGGACAGGGGCGACGAAAAACTGTTTTTT
CASSSDRGDEKLFF
>.|TRBD2|TRBV4-1|TRBJ2-3
TGCGCCAGCAGCAGGACTAGCGGAGGTATTAGCACAGATACGCAGTATTTT
CASSRTSGGISTDTQYF
>.|.|TRBV12-3/TRBV12-4|TRBJ2-3
TGTGCCAGCAGAAGCGGGCCGACAGATACGCAGTATTTT
CASRSGPTDTQYF
>.|.|TRBV2|TRBJ2-5
TGTGCCAGCAGGACTCGGCCCCCAAGTGCGACCCAGTACTTC
CASRTRPPSATQYF
>.|TRBD2|TRBV5-5|TRBJ2-3
TGTGCCAGCAGGCTGTCTAGCGGGGGGGCCTTTACAGATACGCAGTATTTT
CASRLSSGGAFTDTQYF
>.|.|TRBV12-3/TRBV12-4|TRBJ2-2
TGTGCCAGCAGTCCTAGCAACGCCGGGGAGCTGTTTTTT
CASSPSNAGELFF
>.|.|TRBV9|TRBJ2-1
TGTGCCAGCAGCGTGCTCACCAGCAATGAGCAGTTCTTC
CASSVLTSNEQFF
>.|.|TRBV3-1/TRBV3-2|TRBJ2-5
TGTGCCAGCAGCCAAGATTGGGGGGGCGCTGAGACCCAGTACTTC
CASSQDWGGAETQYF
>.|.|TRBV11-2|TRBJ1-1
TGTGCCAGCAGCTTAGTATTCTCCCCCCATGGGACTGAAGCTTTCTTT
CASSLVFSPHGTEAFF
>.|.|TRBV10-3|TRBJ2-7
TGTGCCATCGGGTTAGGCTACGAGCAGTACTTC
CAIGLGYEQYF
>.|.|TRBV30|TRBJ1-2
TGTGCCTGCAGTCAGAGTGTCACGGCTGGCTACACCTTC
CACSQSVTAGYTF
>.|.|TRBV27|TRBJ1-5
TGTGCCAGCAGTTTATTGGCAGGGACGCAGCCCCAGCATTTT
CASSLLAGTQPQHF
>few|.|TRBV7-2|TRBJ2-7
TGTGCCAGCAGCTACTCGGGGTATTCCTACGAGCAGTACTTC
CASSYSGYSYEQYF
>once|.|TRBV6-5|TRBJ2-2
TGTGCCAGCAGGGACCTGGGGTATGGGGAGCTGTTTTTT
CASRDLGYGELFF
>.|TRBD1|TRBV6-6|TRBJ1-5
TGTGCCAGCAGTAACTTAGACAGGGCCCAGCCCCAGCATTTT
CASSNLDRAQPQHF
>once|.|TRBV10-2|TRBJ2-3
TGCGCCAGCCGCCCGACAGCAACTAGCACAGATACGCAGTATTTT
CASRPTATSTDTQYF
>.|.|TRBV28|TRBJ2-2
TGTGCCAGCAATTTTTTAAACACCGGGGAGCTGTTTTTT
CASNFLNTGELFF
>once|.|TRBV30|TRBJ1-2
TGTGCCTGGAGTGCCAACGGGGGCGGCTACACCTTC
CAWSANGGGYTF
>.|.|TRBV5-8|TRBJ2-2
TGTGCCAGCAGCTTGAGCCCATACGGCGGGGAGCTGTTTTTT
CASSLSPYGGELFF
>.|.|TRBV9|TRBJ2-7
TGTGCCAGCAGCGTAGGCGTCGGCTACGAGCAGTACTTC
CASSVGVGYEQYF
>.|TRBD1|TRBV12-3/TRBV12-4|TRBJ1-5
TGTGCCAGCAGGAAGGGACAGACCCAGCCCCAGCATTTT
CASRKGQTQPQHF
>.|.|TRBV19|TRBJ1-1
TGTGCCAGTAGTTCTACTTGGGAGGGAGACACTGAAGCTTTCTTT
CASSSTWEGDTEAFF
>once|.|TRBV23-1|TRBJ1-5
TGCGCCAGCAGTCTCCCGAGGGAGAAGACCTTTAGCAATCAGCCCCAGCATTTT
CASSLPREKTFSNQPQHF
>.|.|TRBV7-2|TRBJ2-5
TGTGCCAGCAGCTTAGCAGGGTCGACGGAGACCCAGTACTTC
CASSLAGSTETQYF
>.|.|TRBV7-8|TRBJ1-1
TGTGCCAGCAGCTCCTCAGAGGTCACTGAAGCTTTCTTT
CASSSSEVTEAFF